This T cell receptor beta chain was captured in a study of cytomegalovirus exposure and HLA in healthy donors (dated by TCRdb to the late 2010s). For the wider study: The roughly 650 repertoires of the first cohort and the 95 to 150 validation repertoires were produced on the same platform, according to a later analysis. In addition to the first cohort of 666 subjects, a separate validation cohort of 120 different subjects was used. The study was designed to test whether signatures of past pathogen exposure could be identified by cataloging public T cell receptors. To predict cytomegalovirus infection status, the study combined high-throughput TCR immunosequencing, statistical association of individual TCRs with disease status, and machine learning. The full study reports these points: In a later analysis, TCRs clustered in the first cohort were found to also tend to co-occur in the roughly 120 validation repertoires, with 94% of cluster scores above 0. In both the original and validation cohorts, the classifier was reported to diagnose cytomegalovirus status with high specificity and sensitivity. In vitro tests confirmed that three of the cytomegalovirus-associated TCR beta chains recognize cytomegalovirus antigens. In the study, about 150 TCR beta chains were listed as associated with cytomegalovirus. Most TCR sequences were observed very rarely across donors, whereas some public TCRs were present in many individuals. It was suggested by the authors that the approach could potentially be generalized to other disease states and immunological phenotypes. A later analysis had no HLA typing for the validation cohort, so co-occurrence there was scored across all 120 repertoires.

Of note for this clone: Its recognized antigen is unknown. No clone much larger than this one lies a single base away; base qualities are absent.

Separate from the roughly 630-subject first cohort, the validation cohort of 90 to 150 subjects was the group to which the donors belonged. Based on the germline V gene, the CDR1 and CDR2 sequences are SQVTM and ANQGSEA. The CDR3 runs 12 residues from the cysteine to the phenylalanine. The CDR3 DNA has 36 bases and is translated from base 1. Germline trimming amounts to 3 bases on V and 8 bases on J, with 4 as the count of junction bases outside the gene matches. Receptor amplification or capture employed the immunoSEQ multiplex PCR assay. The authors processed their data as follows. A statistical classification framework was built for diagnosing cytomegalovirus status from the catalog of TCR beta chain sequences. Not all clones reach the TCRdb copy of this immuneACCESS table, which keeps in-frame sequences only. Checked studies attribute under half of the gap to unresolved V genes and leave the rest unexplained. D and trimming come from the DNA, and the V and J calls and clone size come from that table. The sample contains approximately 160,000 clones, more than 80% of them found a single time. Together, the top ten hold around 3% of the sample.

The sequenced sample consisted of PBMCs. This TCR came from a woman aged 18 to 35 in good health and CMV-seropositive. The rearrangement joined TRBV29-1 to TRBJ2-1, with 7 bases aligning to TRBD2. The CDR3 reads as follows: CSVEVAGDEQFF. The sequenced DNA is TGCAGCGTTGAGGTCGCGGGGGATGAGCAGTTCTTC.